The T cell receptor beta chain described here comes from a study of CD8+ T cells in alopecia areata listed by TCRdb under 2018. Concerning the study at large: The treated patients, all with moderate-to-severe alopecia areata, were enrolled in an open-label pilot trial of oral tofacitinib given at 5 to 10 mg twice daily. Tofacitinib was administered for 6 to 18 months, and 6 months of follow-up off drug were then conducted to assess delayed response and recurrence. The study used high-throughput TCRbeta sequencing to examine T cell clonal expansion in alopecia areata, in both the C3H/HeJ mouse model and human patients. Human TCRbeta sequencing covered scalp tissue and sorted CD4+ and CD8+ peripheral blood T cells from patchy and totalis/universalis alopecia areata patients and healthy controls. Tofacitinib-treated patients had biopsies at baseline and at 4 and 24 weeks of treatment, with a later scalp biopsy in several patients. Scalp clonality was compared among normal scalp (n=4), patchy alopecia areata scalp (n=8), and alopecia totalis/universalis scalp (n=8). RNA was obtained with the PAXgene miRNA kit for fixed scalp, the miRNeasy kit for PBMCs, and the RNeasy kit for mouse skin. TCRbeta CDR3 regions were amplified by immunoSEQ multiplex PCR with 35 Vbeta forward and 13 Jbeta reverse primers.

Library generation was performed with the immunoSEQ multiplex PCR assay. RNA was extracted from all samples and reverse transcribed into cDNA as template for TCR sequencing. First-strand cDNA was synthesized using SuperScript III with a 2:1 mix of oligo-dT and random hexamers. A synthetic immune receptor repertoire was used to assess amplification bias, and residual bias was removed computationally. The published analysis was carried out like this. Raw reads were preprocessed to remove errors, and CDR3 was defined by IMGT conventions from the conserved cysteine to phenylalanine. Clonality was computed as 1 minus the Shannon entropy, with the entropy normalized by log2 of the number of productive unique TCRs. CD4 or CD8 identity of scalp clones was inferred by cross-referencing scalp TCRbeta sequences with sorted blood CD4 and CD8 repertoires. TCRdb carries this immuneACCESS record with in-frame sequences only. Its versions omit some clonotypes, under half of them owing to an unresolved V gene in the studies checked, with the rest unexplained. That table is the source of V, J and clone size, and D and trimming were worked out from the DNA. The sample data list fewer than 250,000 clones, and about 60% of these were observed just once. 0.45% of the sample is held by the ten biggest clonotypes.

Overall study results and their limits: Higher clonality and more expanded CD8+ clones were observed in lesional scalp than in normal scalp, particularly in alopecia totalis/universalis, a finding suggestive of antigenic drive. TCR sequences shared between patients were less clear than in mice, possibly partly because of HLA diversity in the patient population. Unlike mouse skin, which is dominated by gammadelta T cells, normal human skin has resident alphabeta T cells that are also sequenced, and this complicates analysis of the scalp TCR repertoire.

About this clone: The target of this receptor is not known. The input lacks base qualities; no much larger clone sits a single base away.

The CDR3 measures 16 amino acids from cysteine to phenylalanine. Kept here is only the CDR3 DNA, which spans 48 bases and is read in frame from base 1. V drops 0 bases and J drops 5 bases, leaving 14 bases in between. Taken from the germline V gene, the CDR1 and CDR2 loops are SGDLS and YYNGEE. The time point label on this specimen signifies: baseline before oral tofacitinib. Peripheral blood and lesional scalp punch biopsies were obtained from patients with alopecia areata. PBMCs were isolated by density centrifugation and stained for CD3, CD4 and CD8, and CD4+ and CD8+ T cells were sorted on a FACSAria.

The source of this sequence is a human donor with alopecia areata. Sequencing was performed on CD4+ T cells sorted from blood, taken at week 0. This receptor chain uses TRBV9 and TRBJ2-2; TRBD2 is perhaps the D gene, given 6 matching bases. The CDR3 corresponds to CASSVGVGTGTGELFF. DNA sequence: TGTGCCAGCAGCGTAGGGGTCGGGACTGGTACCGGGGAGCTGTTTTTT.